Here is one TCR beta chain with its context. The antigen remains unidentified. The data are from a study of memory CD4+ T cells and cytomegalovirus serostatus. Overall study: This sample comes from healthy Belgian adults, under 10 CMV seropositive, 24 seronegative. Broader study findings: Of more than 150 reported CMV TCRbeta sequences, some 67 were found in memory CD4+ repertoires.

The sort gate was single viable CD3+CD4+CD8-CD45RO+ cells for memory CD4+ T cells. Serum IgG to CMV pp150, pp28, p38 and p52 defined serostatus. Total CD4+ T cells were enriched by CD4 positive selection. The CDR3 covers 12 residues. Trimming shortened V by 3 bases and J by 4 bases, and 4 bases separated the two germline ends. The germline CDR1 and CDR2 sequences are LNHDA and SQIVND (reference sequence). TCRdb's copy holds only in-frame clones and misses some; the assay was immunoSEQ multiplex PCR. The sample consists of about 56,000 clones, roughly 87% of them appearing once. This receptor was taken from an adult in good health and CMV-seronegative. Material: memory CD4+ T cells from blood. The chain has TRBV19 and TRBJ1-3; D remains ambiguous. As DNA, the CDR3 is TGTGCCAGTAGTATCCTGGGAAACACCATATATTTT. This encodes CASSILGNTIYF.